The entry below describes one T cell receptor beta chain. Its specificity is not known. The data originate from a study of beta chain features in type 1 diabetes. Study-level background: Healthy donors resembled patients in age, gender and cell yields. General observations from the study: It was not settled here whether HLA type affects TCRB rearrangement. Type 1 diabetes patients had moderately but significantly shorter TCRB CDR3s in all four CD4+ subsets.

Post-sort purity exceeded 95% for all sorted populations. Since all of the isolated RNA was reverse transcribed, expressed TCRB transcripts were what got sequenced. The assay was immunoSEQ multiplex PCR, and TCRdb's table has in-frame clones only and misses some. Here the sample spans about 300,000 clones, approximately 15% being singletons. Sequencing was done on a sample of naive CD4+ T cells from blood. The sequence was obtained from a woman in her late teens or twenties with type 1 diabetes.

The CDR3 region is CASSQDQSGPYNEQFF. The CDR3 bases are TGCGCCAGCAGCCAAGATCAAAGCGGCCCCTACAATGAGCAGTTCTTC. The chain has TRBV4-1 and TRBJ2-1; the D gene is possibly TRBD2 (5 bases). CDR1 and CDR2 (germline): MGHRA, YSYEKL. V gave up 0 bases and J gave up 2 bases, with 11 bases separating them. The CDR3 has 16 residues.